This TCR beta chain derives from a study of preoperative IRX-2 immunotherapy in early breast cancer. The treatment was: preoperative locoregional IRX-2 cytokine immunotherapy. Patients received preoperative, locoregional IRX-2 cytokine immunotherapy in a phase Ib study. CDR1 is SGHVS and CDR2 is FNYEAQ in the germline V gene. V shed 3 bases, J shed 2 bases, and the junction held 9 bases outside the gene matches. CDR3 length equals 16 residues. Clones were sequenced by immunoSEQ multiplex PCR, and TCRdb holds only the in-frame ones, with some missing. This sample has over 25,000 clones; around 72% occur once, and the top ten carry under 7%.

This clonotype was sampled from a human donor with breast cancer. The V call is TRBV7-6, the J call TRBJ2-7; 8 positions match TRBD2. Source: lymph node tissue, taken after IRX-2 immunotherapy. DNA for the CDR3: TGTGCCAGCAGCTTGTCGGGTAGCGGGAAAGCCTACGAGCAGTACTTC. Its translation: CASSLSGSGKAYEQYF.